A selection of T cell receptor beta chains follows, all from one sample in a study of shared clonotypes between healthy human individuals. Generated by immunoSEQ multiplex PCR, the TCRdb table keeps only in-frame clones and is missing some. This table holds over a million clones, roughly 96% found once. The specimen was naive CD4+ T cells sorted from blood. These receptors came from a man aged 25 to 40 in good health. The CDR3 runs from the conserved cysteine through the conserved F or W. A D gene is named only where the DNA matches it firmly. The listing skips clone size in some rows; elsewhere it reads once, few, many or a size class.

TRBV18,TRBD2,.,TRBJ2-3,TGTGCCAGCTCACCTACACCTAGCGGGCTAGATACGCAGTATTTT,CASSPTPSGLDTQYF
TRBV7-3,.,.,TRBJ2-3,TGTGCCAGCAGCCAGGCGGCAGATACGCAGTATTTT,CASSQAADTQYF
TRBV7-9,TRBD1,.,TRBJ1-1,TGTGCCAGCAGCTCACAAACAGGGGTCTCCGAAGCTTTCTTT,CASSSQTGVSEAFF
TRBV7-6,TRBD2,once,TRBJ2-3,TGTGCCAGCAGCCCCTTACCCGGGACTATATCAGATACGCAGTATTTT,CASSPLPGTISDTQYF
TRBV7-2,.,once,TRBJ1-1,TGTGCCAGCAGCCAATTTTCGGGGTTGAACACTGAAGCTTTCTTT,CASSQFSGLNTEAFF
TRBV10-3,TRBD2,.,TRBJ2-1,TGTGCCATCAGTGAGACTCTAGCGGGGTCCTACAATGAGCAGTTCTTC,CAISETLAGSYNEQFF
TRBV5-1,.,.,TRBJ2-1,TGCGCCAGCAGCTTGGGGGAAAGCAATGAGCAGTTCTTC,CASSLGESNEQFF
TRBV7-8,.,.,TRBJ2-7,TGTGCCAGCAGCTTAGTATCACTAGGGGGGTTATACGAGCAGTACTTC,CASSLVSLGGLYEQYF
TRBV7-9,.,once,TRBJ2-5,TGTGCCAGCCAGGATCGGGCCCAAGAGACCCAGTACTTC,CASQDRAQETQYF
TRBV7-9,.,.,TRBJ2-7,TGTGCCAGCAGCTCTAAAGGCCTTACCTACGAGCAGTACTTC,CASSSKGLTYEQYF
TRBV7-8,.,.,TRBJ2-3,TGTGCCAGCAGCAAGGGGGTCCGCACAGATACGCAGTATTTT,CASSKGVRTDTQYF
TRBV9,.,.,TRBJ2-7,TGTGCCAGCAGCGTAGGAGCTGAGACCTACGAGCAGTACTTC,CASSVGAETYEQYF
TRBV28,TRBD2,.,TRBJ2-7,TGTGCCAGCGGCCAACTAGCGGGAGGGGGGTACGAGCAGTACTTC,CASGQLAGGGYEQYF
TRBV11-2,.,.,TRBJ2-7,TGTGCCAGCAGCTTAACCCTCGTGGGGCAGTACTTC,CASSLTLVGQYF
TRBV28,.,.,TRBJ2-2,TGTGCCAGCAGCGCTGATGTCGGGGAGCTGTTTTTT,CASSADVGELFF
TRBV5-4,TRBD1,.,TRBJ1-3,TGTGCCAGCAGCTTGACAGGGGTCGGAAACACCATATATTTT,CASSLTGVGNTIYF
TRBV7-3,TRBD1,once,TRBJ1-2,TGTGCCAGCAGCCTACGGACAGGGTCGAACTATGGCTACACCTTC,CASSLRTGSNYGYTF
TRBV2,.,.,TRBJ1-3,TGTGCCAGCTTTTGGGGACCTGGAAACACCATATATTTT,CASFWGPGNTIYF
TRBV29-1,.,.,TRBJ2-7,TGCAGCGTTGTAGGCCAGGCCTACGAGCAGTACTTC,CSVVGQAYEQYF
TRBV28,.,.,TRBJ2-6,TGTGCCAGCAGCCCGCCTGGGGCCAACGTCCTGACTTTC,CASSPPGANVLTF
TRBV5-1,.,.,TRBJ1-2,TGCGCCAGCAGCTTGATGGGGGCAGATGGCTACACCTTC,CASSLMGADGYTF
TRBV11-2,.,.,TRBJ2-1,TGTGCCAGCAGCTCCCCGAAGTGGAGCTCCTACAATGAGCAGTTCTTC,CASSSPKWSSYNEQFF
TRBV9,TRBD2,.,TRBJ2-1,TGTGCCAGCAGCGCCATACCGGGAGGGCCCACCCCGTTCTTC,CASSAIPGGPTPFF
TRBV18,.,.,TRBJ2-1,TGTGCCAGCTCACCGTCCATCGGTGGGTTTTACAATGAGCAGTTCTTC,CASSPSIGGFYNEQFF
TRBV19,.,.,TRBJ2-7,TGTGCCAGCAGACGTGGTGGCGGCGGAGTCGTCGGGGAGCAGTACTTC,CASRRGGGGVVGEQYF
TRBV5-1,.,.,TRBJ2-1,TGCGCCAGCAGCTTGGCTTACCTCAGTGAGCAGTTCTTC,CASSLAYLSEQFF
TRBV27,.,.,TRBJ2-3,TGTGCCAGCAGTCTACCGGACGGCACAGATACGCAGTATTTT,CASSLPDGTDTQYF
TRBV21-1,.,.,TRBJ1-1,TGTGCCAGCAGCAAAGATGGTCCAGGGGAGGCTTTAATGAACACTGAAGCTTTCTTT,CASSKDGPGEALMNTEAFF
TRBV4-1,.,.,TRBJ2-3,TGCGCCAGCAGCCAAGAGAGGCATAAGGGGGATACGCAGTATTTT,CASSQERHKGDTQYF
TRBV18,TRBD1,.,TRBJ2-2,TGTGCCAGCTCACCACCGGCACAGGGGTTCGCCGGGGAGCTGTTTTTT,CASSPPAQGFAGELFF
TRBV28,TRBD2,.,TRBJ2-5,TGTGCCAGCAGTTTATGGGTAGGGCTAGCGGGCCAAGAGACCCAGTACTTC,CASSLWVGLAGQETQYF
TRBV7-7,TRBD1,.,TRBJ2-5,TGTGCCAGCAGCTTTACAGGGGAAGAGACCCAGTACTTC,CASSFTGEETQYF